The next 22 T cell receptor beta chains were all read from a single sample in a study of shared clonotypes between healthy human individuals. Some clones are missing from TCRdb's copy, which holds only in-frame ones; the method was immunoSEQ multiplex PCR. The data hold 950,000 to 1,100,000 clones, with 75% to 85% observed a single time. Sequences were obtained from memory CD4+ T cells from PBMCs. Stated subset: CD45RA-negative fraction. The receptor set was obtained from a man younger than 35 in good health. Some clones in this sample may be carry-over from other donors' samples.

The chain recombines TRBV5-4 with TRBJ2-1; D is possibly TRBD1 or TRBD2 (5 bases each). Trimming took off 3 bases at V and 3 bases at J, with 19 bases between the two ends. Germline V gives CDR1 SGHNT, CDR2 YYREEE (reference sequence). The CDR3 sequence is 17 residues long. For the CDR3, the DNA is TGTGCCAGCAGCTCCCAAAATAGGGGAGTTCTCTACAATGAGCAGTTCTTC. This gives the protein CASSSQNRGVLYNEQFF.

With regard to this clone: Possible read error: a much larger clone is one base away. Other nucleotide sequences from this sample produce the same CDR3. The gene calls are TRBV10-3 and TRBJ1-1; D is unresolved. CDR1 is ENHRY, CDR2 SYGVKD, per germline. This CDR3 is built from 15 residues. CDR3 DNA sequence: TGTGCCATCAGTTTTTCAGCCTCCATGAATACTGAAGCTTTCTTT. This gives the protein CAISFSASMNTEAFF.

The rearrangement uses TRBV6-1 and TRBJ2-1; 10 nucleotides align to TRBD2. Looked up from germline, CDR1 is MNHNS and CDR2 is SASEGT. The CDR3 spans 15 residues. V lost 5 bases, J lost 7 bases, and 8 bases stayed unmatched. Here the CDR3 reads CASSFLAGGSNEQFF. The CDR3 nucleotides are TGTGCCAGCAGTTTCTTAGCGGGAGGTTCTAATGAGCAGTTCTTC.

The chain combines TRBV7-2 with TRBJ2-3; no definite D call. Trimming cost V 5 bases and J 0 bases, with 24 bases left between them. The CDR3 has 19 residues. CDR1 SGHTA and CDR2 FQGNSA come from the germline V gene. Here the CDR3 reads CASSAPRDLRPESTDTQYF. The CDR3 coding sequence is TGTGCCAGCAGCGCTCCCCGAGACTTGCGCCCCGAAAGCACAGATACGCAGTATTTT.

This rearrangement joins TRBV9 to TRBJ2-5; 10 bases match TRBD2. This CDR3 region has 16 residues. The germline V gene encodes CDR1 SGDLS and CDR2 YYNGEE. Trimming removed 0 bases from V and 3 bases from J; junction bases left unmatched: 5. CDR3 coding DNA: TGTGCCAGCAGCGTAGGGACTAGCGGAGGGAAAGAGACCCAGTACTTC. As protein: CASSVGTSGGKETQYF.

This chain links TRBV27 with TRBJ2-1; 11 positions agree with TRBD1. J was trimmed by 8 bases and V by 5 bases; bases with no gene match: 8. This CDR3 is built from 15 residues. CDR1 is MNHEY and CDR2 is SMNVEV in the germline V gene (reference sequence). The CDR3 sequence: CASSLTGQGVHEQFF. CDR3 DNA sequence: TGTGCCAGCAGTCTTACGGGACAGGGGGTGCATGAGCAGTTCTTC.

A remark on this clone: Only one base separates this from a far larger clonotype, so it likely reflects a read error. Other DNA sequences of this sample code for an identical CDR3. V gene TRBV7-9 combines with J gene TRBJ1-4; no clear D. This CDR3 has 15 amino acids. The germline V gene encodes CDR1 SEHNR and CDR2 FQNEAQ (reference sequence). The CDR3 bases are TGTGCCAGCAGCGTCGGTCTTGCAACTAATGAAAAACTATTTTTT. It specifies CASSVGLATNEKLFF. Using reference TRBV7-9 and TRBJ1-4 for the parts outside the CDR3, the full variable domain is DTGVSQNPRHKITKRGQNVTFRCDPISEHNRLYWYRQTLGQGPEFLTYFQNEAQLEKSRLLSDRFSAERPKGSFSTLEIQRTEQGDSAMYLCASSVGLATNEKLFFGSGTQLSVL.

The V gene is TRBV21-1, the J gene TRBJ1-2. TRBV21-1 is given as a pseudogene. CDR3 length: 10 amino acids. CDR3 nucleotide sequence: TGTGCCAGCAGCCCTCTTGGCTACACCTTC. Its translation: CASSPLGYTF.

This sequence joins TRBV4-1 and TRBJ2-3; the D gene is possibly TRBD1 (7 bases). Germline CDR1 is MGHRA and CDR2 is YSYEKL. The V gene lost 0 bases and the J gene lost 5 bases, with 21 bases spanning the gap. The CDR3 runs 18 residues. The CDR3: CASSQDLRRAGGGDTQYF. The CDR3 nucleotides are TGCGCCAGCAGCCAAGACCTACGGCGGGCAGGGGGAGGAGATACGCAGTATTTT.

The rearrangement uses TRBV5-4 and TRBJ2-3, with D possibly being TRBD1 (5 bases). Between the trimmed V and J ends, which lost 1 base and 3 bases, there was a span of 12 bases. This CDR3 is 15 amino acids long. Per germline, CDR1 SGHNT and CDR2 YYREEE (reference sequence). The CDR3 DNA follows: TGTGCCAGCAGCTTGTCGCAGGGCCAGACAGATACGCAGTATTTT. It encodes CASSLSQGQTDTQYF.

J is TRBJ2-5 and V is TRBV10-3; 9 bases align to TRBD1. Trimming took 10 bases from V and 1 from J; bases not matched to a gene: 7. The CDR3 has 14 amino acids. CDR1 and CDR2 from the germline V gene are ENHRY and SYGVKD. The CDR3 protein is CATRDRVIQETQYF. CDR3 bases: TGTGCCACCAGGGACAGGGTGATCCAAGAGACCCAGTACTTC.

The chain uses TRBV28 and TRBJ1-6; a possible D gene is TRBD1 (5 bases). Trimming pared 7 bases from V and 14 bases from J, leaving 15 bases between. This CDR3 spans 12 amino acids. Germline-derived CDR1 and CDR2 are MDHEN and SYDVKM. The CDR3 here is CASNTLDTALHF. The CDR3 DNA reads as TGTGCCAGCAATACCCTGGACACCGCCCTCCACTTT.

The chain uses TRBV29-1 and TRBJ2-3; 10 bases match TRBD2. V lost 7 bases and J lost 4; bases outside the gene matches: 14. CDR1 and CDR2 from the germline V gene are SQVTM and ANQGSEA. This CDR3 contains 16 residues. The chain's CDR3 is CSAALTSGSWADTQYF. In nucleotides, the CDR3 is TGCAGCGCCGCTTTGACTAGCGGGTCTTGGGCAGATACGCAGTATTTT.

J is TRBJ1-3 and V is TRBV25-1; TRBD1 aligns across 7 bases. Germline lookup yields CDR1 MGHDK and CDR2 SYGVNS. The CDR3 is 14 amino acids. The trim removed 7 bases at V and 3 bases at J, leaving 6 bases unmatched. The CDR3 region is CASNRGVFGNTIYF. The CDR3 coding sequence is TGTGCCAGCAACAGGGGAGTTTTTGGAAACACCATATATTTT.

The rearrangement uses TRBV28 and TRBJ2-3; 8 nucleotides align to TRBD1. Germline values: CDR1 MDHEN, CDR2 SYDVKM. V trimming: 6 bases; J trimming: 2 bases; junction bases outside the gene matches: 4. The CDR3 spans 14 residues. CDR3 DNA: TGTGCCAGCAGACAGGGGGGCAACACAGATACGCAGTATTTT. Its protein product is CASRQGGNTDTQYF.

This rearrangement joins TRBV28 to TRBJ2-7; D not resolved. The CDR3 extends over 13 amino acids. The germline CDR1 and CDR2 sequences are MDHEN and SYDVKM. Deletions cut 8 bases from V and 0 bases from J, with 11 bases between. The DNA of the CDR3 is TGTGCCAGCTCCCCGGGCATCTCCTACGAGCAGTACTTC. Its protein is CASSPGISYEQYF.

In this sample, this clone turned up a few times. Sequence at one end of the junction differs from germline and may be a read error. Other DNA variants within this sample encode the same CDR3. V usage is TRBV7-9 and J usage is TRBJ2-6; D possibly corresponds to TRBD1 (5 bases). This CDR3 is built from 16 residues. Germline V lookup: CDR1 SEHNR, CDR2 FQNEAQ (reference sequence). CDR3 DNA: TGTGCCAGCAGCTTAGCGAGCGTAGCTGGGGCCAACGTCCTGACCTTC. Its protein is CASSLASVAGANVLTF. The whole variable domain, filled in from reference TRBV7-9 and TRBJ2-6, reads DTGVSQNPRHKITKRGQNVTFRCDPISEHNRLYWYRQTLGQGPEFLTYFQNEAQLEKSRLLSDRFSAERPKGSFSTLEIQRTEQGDSAMYLCASSLASVAGANVLTFGAGSRLTVL.

The chain carries TRBV5-5 and TRBJ1-4; the D gene is possibly TRBD1 (5 bases). Between the trimmed V and J ends, which lost 4 bases and 8 bases, there was a span of 18 bases. This CDR3 is 15 amino acids long. The V gene's germline CDR1 is SGHKS and CDR2 YYEKEE (reference sequence). CDR3 sequence: CASSLNQGLGEKLFF. For the CDR3, the DNA is TGTGCCAGCAGCCTAAACCAGGGTTTAGGGGAAAAACTGTTTTTT.

The chain is built from TRBV15 and TRBJ1-1, with D possibly matching TRBD1 (6 bases). CDR3 size: 14 residues. V lost 3 bases and J lost 3, with 11 bases in between. Germline values: CDR1 LNHNV, CDR2 YYDKDF (reference sequence). CDR3 sequence: CATSRNRDYTEAFF. CDR3 DNA: TGTGCCACCAGCAGGAACAGGGACTACACTGAAGCTTTCTTT.

This chain uses TRBV28 with TRBJ2-7, with D unclear. CDR1 is MDHEN and CDR2 is SYDVKM in the germline V gene. CDR3 length: 13 amino acids. The V end was cut by 6 bases, the J end by 1 base, with 10 bases between. The CDR3 sequence is CASSNRVSYEQYF. As DNA, the CDR3 is TGTGCCAGCAGCAACCGGGTGTCCTACGAGCAGTACTTC.

This clone was counted only a few times. The V call is TRBV19, the J call TRBJ2-4; D not certain. The CDR3 is 14 residues long. V was cut by 7 bases and J by 0 bases, with 10 bases left in between. Germline lookup yields CDR1 LNHDA and CDR2 SQIVND (reference sequence). CDR3 sequence reads: CASNPSRAKNIQYF. The DNA of the CDR3 is TGTGCCAGTAACCCATCCCGAGCCAAAAACATTCAGTACTTC.

The rearrangement uses TRBV9 and TRBJ1-2; 7 bases line up with TRBD1. CDR1 is SGDLS and CDR2 is YYNGEE in the germline V gene. The V and J ends lost 0 bases and 3 bases, in that order; junction bases with no gene match: 2. The CDR3 runs to 14 residues. CDR3 in amino acids: CASSVVGTDYGYTF. The CDR3 DNA is TGTGCCAGCAGCGTAGTGGGGACAGACTATGGCTACACCTTC.